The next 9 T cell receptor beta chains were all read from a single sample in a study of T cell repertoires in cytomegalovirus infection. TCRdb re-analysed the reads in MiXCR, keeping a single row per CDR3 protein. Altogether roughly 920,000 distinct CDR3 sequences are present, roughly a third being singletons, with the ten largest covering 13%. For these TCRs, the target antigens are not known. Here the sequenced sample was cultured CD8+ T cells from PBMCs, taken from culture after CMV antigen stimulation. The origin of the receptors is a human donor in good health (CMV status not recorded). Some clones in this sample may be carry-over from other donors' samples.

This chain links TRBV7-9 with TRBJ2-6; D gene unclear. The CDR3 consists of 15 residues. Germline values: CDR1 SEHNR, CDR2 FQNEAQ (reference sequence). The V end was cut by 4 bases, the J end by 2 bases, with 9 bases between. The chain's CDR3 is CASSSEQAGANVLTF. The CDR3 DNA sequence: TGTGCCAGCAGCTCCGAGCAGGCTGGGGCCAACGTCCTGACTTTC.

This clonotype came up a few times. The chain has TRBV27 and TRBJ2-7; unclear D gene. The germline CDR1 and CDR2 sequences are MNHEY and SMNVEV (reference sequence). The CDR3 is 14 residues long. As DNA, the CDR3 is TGTGCAGACCCGTGGCGTACTAACACCCACGAGCAGTACGTC. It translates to CADPWRTNTHEQYV.

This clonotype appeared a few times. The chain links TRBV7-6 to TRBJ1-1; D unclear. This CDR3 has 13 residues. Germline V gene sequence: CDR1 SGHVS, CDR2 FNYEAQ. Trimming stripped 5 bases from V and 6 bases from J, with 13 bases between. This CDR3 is CASSPLEGAEAFF. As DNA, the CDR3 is TGTGCCAGCAGCCCCCTTGAAGGAGCTGAAGCTTTCTTT.

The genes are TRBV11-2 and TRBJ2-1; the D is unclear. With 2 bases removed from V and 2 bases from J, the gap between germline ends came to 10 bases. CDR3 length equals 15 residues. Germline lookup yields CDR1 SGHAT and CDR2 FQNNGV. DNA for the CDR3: TGTGCCAGCAGCTTACTCGAGATTCCCTACAATGAGCAGTTCTTC. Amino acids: CASSLLEIPYNEQFF. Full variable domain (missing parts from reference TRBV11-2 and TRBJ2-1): EAGVAQSPRYKIIEKRQSVAFWCNPISGHATLYWYQQILGQGPKLLIQFQNNGVVDDSQLPKDRFSAERLKGVDSTLKIQPAKLEDSAVYLCASSLLEIPYNEQFFGPGTRLTVL.

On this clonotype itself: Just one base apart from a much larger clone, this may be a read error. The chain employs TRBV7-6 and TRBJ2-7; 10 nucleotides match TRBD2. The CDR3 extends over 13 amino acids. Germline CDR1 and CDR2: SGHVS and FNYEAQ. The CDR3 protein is CVSSLGLANEQYF. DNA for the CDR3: TGTGTCAGCAGCCTGGGACTAGCGAACGAGCAGTACTTC.

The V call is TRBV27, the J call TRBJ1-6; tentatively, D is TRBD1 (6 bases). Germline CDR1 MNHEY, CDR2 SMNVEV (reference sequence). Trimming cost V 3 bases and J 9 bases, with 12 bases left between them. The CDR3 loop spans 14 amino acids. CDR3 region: CASSFTGLASPLHF. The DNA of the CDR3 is TGTGCCAGCAGTTTTACAGGGTTGGCTTCACCCCTCCACTTT.

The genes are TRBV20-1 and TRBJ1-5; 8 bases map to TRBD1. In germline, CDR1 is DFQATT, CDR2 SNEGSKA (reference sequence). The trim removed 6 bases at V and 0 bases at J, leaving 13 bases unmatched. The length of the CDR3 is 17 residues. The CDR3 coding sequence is TGCAGTGCCCTCGGGACAGGACACGATTATAGCAATCAGCCCCAGCATTTT. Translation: CSALGTGHDYSNQPQHF.

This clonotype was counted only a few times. CDR3 sequence reads: CASSNLESSTDTQYF. Written as DNA, the CDR3 is TGTGCCAGCAGCAATCTCGAATCTAGCACAGATACGCAGTATTTT. The chain couples TRBV7-9 to TRBJ2-3; D unresolved. The CDR3 covers 15 residues. Germline values: CDR1 SEHNR, CDR2 FQNEAQ (reference sequence). V shed 5 bases and J shed 0 bases, with 12 bases lying between them. Supplemented by reference TRBV7-9 and TRBJ2-3, the full variable domain reads DTGVSQNPRHKITKRGQNVTFRCDPISEHNRLYWYRQTLGQGPEFLTYFQNEAQLEKSRLLSDRFSAERPKGSFSTLEIQRTEQGDSAMYLCASSNLESSTDTQYFGPGTRLTVL.

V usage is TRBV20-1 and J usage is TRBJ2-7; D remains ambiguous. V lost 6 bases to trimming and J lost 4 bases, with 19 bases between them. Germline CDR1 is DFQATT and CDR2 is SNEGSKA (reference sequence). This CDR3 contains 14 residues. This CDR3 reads CSAVSRRRPYEQYF. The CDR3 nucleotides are TGCAGTGCCGTCTCCCGCAGGAGACCTTACGAGCAGTACTTC.